A selection of T cell receptor beta chains follows, all from one sample in a study of T cell responses to AZD1222 COVID-19 vaccine. Produced via immunoSEQ multiplex PCR; TCRdb's table is partial and in-frame only. This repertoire shows about 180,000 clones, under 95% found once; its top ten account for 1.5% to 2%. The sequencing used peripheral blood, collected 28 days after the second AZD1222 dose. The origin of the receptors is an adult who received the AZD1222 COVID-19 vaccine. The conserved cysteine and the conserved F or W are not part of the CDR3 here.

>TRBV19|TRBJ2-3
ASSTTGTTGTDTQY
>TRBV5-8|TRBJ1-2
ASSLGGHGWYGYT
>TRBV6-5|TRBJ1-3
ASRTGIGGNTIY
>TRBV18|TRBJ2-1
ASSPLGPGSSYNEQF
>TRBV28|TRBJ2-7
ASSPLQVSGYEQY
>TRBV24-1|TRBJ2-2
ATSKLAGGNTGELF
>TRBV7-2|TRBJ1-3
ASSFFPGQRSGNTIY
>TRBV7-2|TRBJ1-2
ATSTEFWGGYT
>TRBV11-3|TRBJ1-1
ASSHSQGTAF
>TRBV5-1|TRBJ1-1
ASGGGAQNTEAF
>TRBV19|TRBJ1-4
ASGGRLATNEKLF
>TRBV27|TRBJ1-6
ASSQQGFYSSYNSPLH
>TRBV11-2|TRBJ1-6
ASSTPSSYNSPLH
>TRBV6-2/TRBV6-3|TRBJ2-4
ASSNGRQGAH
>TRBV2|TRBJ2-7
ASGEGPGAYEQY
>TRBV7-2|TRBJ2-1
ASSLMVAVGQF
>TRBV3-1/TRBV3-2|TRBJ1-2
ASSQGQGGYGYT
>TRBV28|TRBJ2-6
ASTLIGESGANVLT
>TRBV10-1|TRBJ1-5
ASTIQGDHQPQH
>TRBV12-5|TRBJ1-2
ASGPGAGERGYT
>TRBV2|TRBJ2-1
ASTAGTKLPDEQF
>TRBV25-1|TRBJ1-3
ASSEGSGNTIY
>TRBV4-1|TRBJ2-1
ASSPIGASGSVNEQF
>TRBV5-5|TRBJ1-4
ASSSETTNEKLF
>TRBV4-3|TRBJ1-2
ASSQDVPGQSYGYT
>TRBV28|TRBJ1-1
ASSPGTLNTEAF
>TRBV6-6|TRBJ1-6
ASSYRDRLNSPLH
>TRBV6-4|TRBJ2-3
ASSETWASPGTDTQY
>TRBV10-3|TRBJ1-1
AITERYETEAF
>TRBV5-1|TRBJ1-3
ASSSRDRDSGNTIY
>TRBV28|TRBJ1-4
ASSLEDGGGSVSEKLF
>TRBV2|TRBJ1-6
ASSEAGVGVYNSPLH
>TRBV19|TRBJ1-5
ASTAGTGVYQPQH
>TRBV27|TRBJ1-1
ASSPSWNTEAF
>TRBV19|TRBJ2-1
ASSMWQYNEQF
>TRBV5-1|TRBJ1-1
ASRDTMNTEAF
>TRBV5-1|TRBJ2-1
ASSLDLAGGTREQF
>TRBV6-5|TRBJ2-7
ASGRSPVYEQY
>TRBV7-2|TRBJ1-1
ASSFPGDALPNTEAF
>TRBV10-3|TRBJ1-1
AISGARTGERTEAF
>TRBV5-1|TRBJ2-7
ASSLDLAGGREQY
>TRBV9|TRBJ1-1
ASTKDVLTEAF